The 30 T cell receptor beta chains below were found in one sample sequenced in a study of cytomegalovirus exposure and HLA in healthy donors. Researchers ran the PCR with 60 Vbeta and 13 Jbeta primers. The data were produced by immunoSEQ multiplex PCR, yet TCRdb's version contains in-frame clones alone and is incomplete. The data show some 180,000 clones, 78% seen once. The sequencing sample was made of PBMCs. The receptor set was obtained from a female donor in good health and CMV-seronegative.

This clone was seen a few times. The gene calls are TRBV19 and TRBJ1-5; D is uncertain. This CDR3 contains 12 residues. CDR1 is LNHDA and CDR2 is SQIVND in the germline V gene (reference sequence). With 5 bases removed from V and 13 bases from J, the gap between germline ends came to 15 bases. CDR3 sequence: CASSFRHNPQHF. DNA of the CDR3: TGTGCCAGTAGTTTCAGGCACAACCCACAGCATTTT.

J is TRBJ2-7 and V is TRBV5-4; TRBD2 matches 13 bases. CDR3 size: 16 residues. Losses at the gene ends were 4 bases for V and 5 bases for J; bases not matched to a gene: 9. Germline CDR1 reads SGHNT; CDR2 reads YYREEE (reference sequence). CDR3 sequence reads: CASSRMTSGRPHEQYF. The DNA of the CDR3 is TGTGCCAGCAGCCGAATGACTAGCGGGAGGCCCCACGAGCAGTACTTC.

The J gene is TRBJ2-7, the V gene TRBV6-5; D is perhaps TRBD2 (6 bases). The germline V and J ends were trimmed by 6 bases and 3 bases, with 15 bases remaining between them. Germline V gene sequence: CDR1 MNHEY, CDR2 SVGAGI. This CDR3 region has 14 residues. The CDR3: CASRMGGGSYEQYF. The CDR3 coding sequence is TGTGCCAGCAGAATGGGTGGGGGGAGCTACGAGCAGTACTTC.

The chain has TRBV27 and TRBJ1-5, with TRBD1 matching 10 bases. The CDR3 sequence is 15 residues long. V lost 5 bases and J lost 6; bases outside the gene matches: 7. From germline, CDR1 is MNHEY and CDR2 SMNVEV (reference sequence). In nucleotides, the CDR3 is TGTGCCAGCAGTCTCGACAGGGGGCTGAGTCAGCCCCAGCATTTT. It is translated as CASSLDRGLSQPQHF.

This rearrangement joins TRBV18 to TRBJ2-7; D gene unclear. Trimming removed 1 base from V and 5 bases from J, with 9 bases in between. Germline lookup yields CDR1 KGHSH and CDR2 LQKENI. The CDR3 loop spans 13 amino acids. CDR3 DNA sequence: TGTGCCAGCTCACCACGGAGTACCCACGAGCAGTACTTC. This codes for CASSPRSTHEQYF.

This clone was detected only a few times. The chain recombines TRBV5-8 with TRBJ1-1; 7 bases fit TRBD1. The CDR3 is 17 amino acids. The junction had 10 bases not matched to a gene; V was cut back by 2 bases and J by 0 bases. Germline CDR1 and CDR2: SGHTS and YDEGEE. In nucleotides, the CDR3 is TGTGCCAGCAGCTTTGGACAGGCGGTCGGGGTGAACACTGAAGCTTTCTTT. This sequence encodes CASSFGQAVGVNTEAFF.

The rearrangement uses TRBV6-5 and TRBJ2-1; D is uncertain. Deletions cut 4 bases from V and 4 bases from J, with 14 bases between. CDR1 and CDR2 from the germline V gene are MNHEY and SVGAGI. This CDR3 has 15 residues. The CDR3, as DNA: TGTGCCAGCAGTTCCCCTAAGAGCTCATACAATGAGCAGTTCTTC. This gives the protein CASSSPKSSYNEQFF.

The V gene is TRBV2, the J gene TRBJ1-1; 8 bases fit TRBD1. Germline values: CDR1 SNHLY, CDR2 FYNNEI. The CDR3 has 15 residues. Trimming took 4 bases from V and 7 from J; bases not matched to a gene: 11. The CDR3 DNA reads as TGTGCCAGCAGTGGAGGTGGGACAGGCCGCGGTGAAGCTTTCTTT. The encoded protein is CASSGGGTGRGEAFF.

This sequence joins TRBV11-3 and TRBJ2-1, with 10 bases that match TRBD1. The J segment lost 5 bases and the V segment lost 1 base, leaving 8 bases of the junction unmatched. The CDR3 spans 17 residues. Germline V lookup: CDR1 SGHNT, CDR2 YENEEA. For the CDR3, the DNA is TGTGCCAGCAGCTTAGGTTCCGGACAGGGGGAGGACAATGAGCAGTTCTTC. As protein: CASSLGSGQGEDNEQFF.

This rearrangement joins TRBV27 to TRBJ1-1; D is perhaps TRBD1 (5 bases). The CDR3 extends over 14 amino acids. With 2 bases removed from V and 3 bases from J, the gap between germline ends came to 10 bases. CDR1 is MNHEY and CDR2 is SMNVEV in the germline V gene (reference sequence). CDR3 amino acids: CASSLGRVDTEAFF. The CDR3 coding sequence is TGTGCCAGCAGTTTAGGCAGGGTGGACACTGAAGCTTTCTTT.

The rearrangement links TRBV14 to TRBJ2-4; the match to TRBD1 covers 7 bases. The V gene end was trimmed by 2 bases and the J gene end by 4 bases; junction bases not matched to a gene: 8. The CDR3 runs 16 residues. From germline, CDR1 is SGHDN and CDR2 FVKESK. CDR3 loop: CASSQWNRGEKNIQYF. CDR3 bases: TGTGCCAGCAGCCAATGGAACAGGGGAGAGAAAAACATTCAGTACTTC.

This clone was counted between two and nine times. The CDR3 is CASSSRYEQYF. In DNA form, the CDR3 reads TGTGCCAGCAGCTCCCGCTACGAGCAGTACTTC. The rearrangement uses TRBV7-8 and TRBJ2-7; D gene uncertain. The germline V gene encodes CDR1 SGHVS and CDR2 FQNEAQ. V lost 4 bases and J 3 bases, leaving 4 bases between the germline ends. The CDR3 is made up of 11 amino acids.

The chain is built from TRBV4-2 and TRBJ2-2, with 8 nucleotides matching TRBD2. The length of the CDR3 is 16 residues. Germline-derived CDR1 and CDR2 are LGHNA and YNFKEQ. After removal of 3 bases from V and 5 bases from J, the junction contained 8 bases not matched to a gene. CDR3 DNA: TGTGCCAGCAGCCAGGACCGCGGCGGGAGGACCGGGGAGCTGTTTTTT. It is translated as CASSQDRGGRTGELFF.

As regards this clone: One end of the junction fails to match germline, which may point to a read error. This chain connects TRBV19 to TRBJ2-3; D is unresolved. This CDR3 is 15 amino acids long. Germline CDR1 reads LNHDA; CDR2 reads SQIVND (reference sequence). The CDR3 bases are TGTGCCAGTAGTATGGCGGTAGCCGGCACGGATACGCAGTATTTT. Its translation: CASSMAVAGTDTQYF.

The chain uses TRBV7-6 and TRBJ2-2; 13 positions match TRBD2. This CDR3 spans 19 amino acids. CDR1 and CDR2 from the germline V gene are SGHVS and FNYEAQ. With V trimmed by 5 bases and J by 3 bases, 12 bases remained unmatched. The CDR3 here is CASSPRILAGGPDTGELFF. The CDR3 DNA sequence: TGTGCCAGCAGCCCGAGAATACTAGCGGGGGGGCCCGACACCGGGGAGCTGTTTTTT. Combining the CDR3 with reference TRBV7-6 and TRBJ2-2 gives the whole variable domain GAGVSQSPRYKVTKRGQDVALRCDPISGHVSLYWYRQALGQGPEFLTYFNYEAQQDKSGLPNDRFSAERPEGSISTLTIQRTEQRDSAMYRCASSPRILAGGPDTGELFFGEGSRLTVL.

This sequence joins TRBV12-5 and TRBJ2-5; D ambiguous. The DNA matches TRBJ2-7 better at its end, which makes the J call doubtful. Germline loops: CDR1 LGHNT, CDR2 FRNRAP. CDR3 length: 17 residues. CDR3: CASGLVPKVERSYEQYF. The CDR3 DNA follows: TGTGCTAGTGGTTTGGTTCCCAAGGTTGAGAGGTCCTACGAGCAGTACTTC.

This sequence joins TRBV19 and TRBJ2-2; D is perhaps TRBD2 (6 bases). Per germline, CDR1 LNHDA and CDR2 SQIVND (reference sequence). V was cut by 3 bases and J by 0 bases, with 11 bases left in between. CDR3 length: 16 residues. The CDR3: CASSMSGLPNTGELFF. The CDR3 DNA is TGTGCCAGTAGTATGAGTGGACTACCGAACACCGGGGAGCTGTTTTTT.

The chain has TRBV15 and TRBJ1-5, with a possible D match to TRBD1 (5 bases). This CDR3 is 15 amino acids long. CDR1 and CDR2 from the germline V gene are LNHNV and YYDKDF (reference sequence). V shed 5 bases and J shed 8 bases, with 19 bases lying between them. CDR3 residues: CATSRRWGGEEPQHF. The CDR3, as DNA: TGTGCCACCAGCCGAAGATGGGGGGGAGAGGAGCCCCAGCATTTT.

The chain joins TRBV27 to TRBJ2-1; 12 bases map to TRBD1. Germline V gene lookup returns CDR1 MNHEY and CDR2 SMNVEV (reference sequence). Germline trimming cut 7 bases from V and 8 bases from J; bases unmatched to any gene: 9. The CDR3 length is 15 residues. The CDR3 protein is CASIPGTGGLDEQFF. CDR3 in DNA: TGTGCCAGCATCCCCGGGACAGGGGGCCTAGATGAGCAGTTCTTC.

The chain carries TRBV5-1 and TRBJ2-3; 11 nucleotides match TRBD2. With V trimmed by 3 bases and J by 2 bases, 5 bases remained unmatched. The CDR3 sequence is 16 residues long. The germline V gene encodes CDR1 SGHRS and CDR2 YFSETQ. The chain's CDR3 is CASSYSTSGATDTQYF. The CDR3 nucleotides read TGCGCCAGCAGCTACTCGACTAGCGGGGCCACAGATACGCAGTATTTT.

The chain has TRBV9 and TRBJ1-6, with D hard to call. The CDR3 covers 15 residues. The germline CDR1 and CDR2 sequences are SGDLS and YYNGEE. Between the trimmed V and J ends, which lost 0 bases and 0 bases, there was a span of 4 bases. CDR3 coding DNA: TGTGCCAGCAGCGTAGGGAGCTCCTATAATTCACCCCTCCACTTT. Amino acid sequence: CASSVGSSYNSPLHF. The full variable domain, its missing parts supplied by reference TRBV9 and TRBJ1-6, is DSGVTQTPKHLITATGQRVTLRCSPRSGDLSVYWYQQSLDQGLQFLIQYYNGEERAKGNILERFSAQQFPDLHSELNLSSLELGDSALYFCASSVGSSYNSPLHFGNGTRLTVT.

This clone appeared a few times. This rearrangement joins TRBV30 to TRBJ2-3, with 8 bases that match TRBD2. The CDR3 is 12 amino acids. The V gene's germline CDR1 is GTSNPN and CDR2 SVGIG (reference sequence). V shed 1 base, J shed 8 bases, and the junction held 2 bases outside the gene matches. The CDR3 DNA reads as TGTGCCTGGAGTGCCGGGGGGGGTACGCAGTATTTT. It yields the protein CAWSAGGGTQYF.

V gene TRBV1 combines with J gene TRBJ1-2. TRBV1 is designated a pseudogene. This CDR3 spans 14 amino acids. In nucleotides, the CDR3 is TGCACCAGCAGCCGGGGGGGCGCCGACTATGGCTACACCTTC. The encoded protein is CTSSRGGADYGYTF.

The chain couples TRBV5-4 to TRBJ2-1, with D perhaps matching TRBD2 (6 bases). V dropped 4 bases and J dropped 5 bases, with 16 bases sitting between them. CDR1 SGHNT and CDR2 YYREEE come from the germline V gene (reference sequence). The CDR3 is made up of 15 amino acids. The CDR3 protein is CASSLDGTGNNEQFF. CDR3 sequence (DNA): TGTGCCAGCAGCCTAGACGGGACTGGAAACAATGAGCAGTTCTTC.

This chain links TRBV13 with TRBJ2-2, with 9 bases fitting TRBD2. Germline V CDR1 and CDR2: PRHDT, FYEKMQ (reference sequence). The CDR3 consists of 13 residues. The V gene end was trimmed by 5 bases and the J gene end by 6 bases; junction bases not matched to a gene: 1. The CDR3, as DNA: TGTGCCAGCAGCCGGACTAGCGCCGGGGAGCTGTTTTTT. Translating gives CASSRTSAGELFF.

The CDR3 coding sequence is TGCGCCAGCAGCCTAACAGGGGGCACGTTAACTAGCACAGATACGCAGTATTTT. Its protein product is CASSLTGGTLTSTDTQYF. J is TRBJ2-3 and V is TRBV5-1; 9 bases fit TRBD1. The V and J ends lost 4 bases and 0 bases, in that order; junction bases with no gene match: 12. CDR1 and CDR2 from the germline V gene are SGHRS and YFSETQ. The CDR3 is 18 residues long.

The gene calls are TRBV9 and TRBJ1-1; no definite D call. The CDR3 sequence is 12 residues long. Germline V gene sequence: CDR1 SGDLS, CDR2 YYNGEE. Trimming removed 4 bases from V and 3 bases from J, with 7 bases in between. Here the CDR3 reads CASSLRDTEAFF. CDR3 bases: TGTGCCAGCAGCCTGAGGGACACTGAAGCTTTCTTT.

The J gene is TRBJ2-1, the V gene TRBV7-6; 7 bases align to TRBD2. V was clipped by 3 bases and J by 6 bases; unmatched bases: 8. This CDR3 region has 15 residues. The germline V gene encodes CDR1 SGHVS and CDR2 FNYEAQ. In DNA, the CDR3 is TGTGCCAGCAGCTTCCAAGAGCGGGGAGGCAATGAGCAGTTCTTC. Translated: CASSFQERGGNEQFF.

The chain joins TRBV19 to TRBJ1-2; D gene ambiguous. Deletions cut 3 bases from V and 4 bases from J, with 12 bases between. This CDR3 has 14 amino acids. Germline V CDR1 and CDR2: LNHDA, SQIVND (reference sequence). CDR3 coding DNA: TGTGCCAGTAGTATGGTGGTTTCGAGCTATGGCTACACCTTC. Its protein is CASSMVVSSYGYTF.

Only one count was recorded for this clone. The chain links TRBV6-6 to TRBJ2-3, with D unclear. This CDR3 spans 13 amino acids. The germline V gene encodes CDR1 MNHNY and CDR2 SVGAGI (reference sequence). With 0 bases removed from V and 8 bases from J, the gap between germline ends came to 9 bases. The CDR3 DNA reads as TGTGCCAGCAGTTACTCTGAGTTCGGTACGCAGTATTTT. Protein product: CASSYSEFGTQYF.